The source of this T cell receptor (beta chain) is a study of OX40 agonist ivuxolimab in advanced cancers. For the study at large: Six ivuxolimab dose levels, 0.01 to 10 mg/kg, were given intravenously every 2 weeks. The dose-escalation cohort was approximately 80% male, with a mean age of approximately 62 years, ranging roughly 23 to 85.

Study-wide results and limits: Among patients with partial responses at 0.1-3.0 mg/kg, clonal expansion was among the lowest.

The J segment lost 6 bases and the V segment lost 1 base, leaving 2 bases of the junction unmatched. Germline values: CDR1 SEHNR, CDR2 FQNEAQ (reference sequence). This CDR3 is 14 amino acids long. Repertoires were generated with immunoSEQ multiplex PCR, while TCRdb's copy carries only in-frame clones and drops some. Counted here are about 69,000 clones, about 84% occurring once; the ten biggest clones make up approximately 6.1%. With regard to this clone: Antigen unknown.

This TCR was sampled from an adult with an advanced solid tumor such as melanoma, head and neck, liver or kidney cancer. This chain connects TRBV7-9 to TRBJ1-2; 10 bases agree with TRBD1. This material consisted of CD4+ or CD8+ T cells sorted from blood, taken in a trial of the OX40 agonist ivuxolimab. The CDR3 reads CASSLVGTGDGYTF. The CDR3 nucleotides are TGTGCCAGCAGCTTAGTAGGGACAGGGGATGGCTACACCTTC.